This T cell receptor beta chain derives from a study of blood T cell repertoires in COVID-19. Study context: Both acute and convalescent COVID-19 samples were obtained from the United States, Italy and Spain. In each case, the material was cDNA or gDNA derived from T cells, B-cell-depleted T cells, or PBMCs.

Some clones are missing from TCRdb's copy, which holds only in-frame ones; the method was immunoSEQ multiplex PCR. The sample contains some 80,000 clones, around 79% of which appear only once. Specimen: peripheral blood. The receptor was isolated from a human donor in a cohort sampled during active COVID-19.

This CDR3 is CASSHQDASEQFF. CDR3 bases: TGCGCCAGCAGTCACCAAGATGCAAGCGAGCAGTTCTTC. J is TRBJ2-1 and V is TRBV4-1; no firm D call. Deletions cut 6 bases from V and 10 bases from J, with 16 bases between. Germline loops: CDR1 MGHRA, CDR2 YSYEKL. The CDR3 loop spans 13 amino acids.